This is a list of T cell receptor beta chains from one sample in a study of T cell repertoires in cytomegalovirus infection. Each CDR3 protein gets one entry after TCRdb re-called the reads with MiXCR. Of over 150,000 distinct CDR3 sequences in the sample, roughly 20% were seen once. The sample taken for sequencing was PBMCs. The receptors come from a human donor in good health (CMV status not recorded). Some clones in this sample may be carry-over from other donors' samples. Both conserved end residues are part of each CDR3. The order of the fields is J gene, clone size, V gene, D gene, CDR3 DNA, CDR3 protein. D genes are given only for firm matches. Expanded clones are given a class, and other clones once, few, many or no size at all.

J gene: TRBJ1-2; clone size: once; V gene: TRBV29-1; D gene: TRBD1; CDR3 DNA: TGCAGCGCACGGACAGGCTATGGCTACACCTTC; CDR3 protein: CSARTGYGYTF
J gene: TRBJ2-7; clone size: .; V gene: TRBV6-1; D gene: .; CDR3 DNA: TGTGCCAGCAGTGATTCAGGGCCCGAACAGTACTTC; CDR3 protein: CASSDSGPEQYF
J gene: TRBJ1-1; clone size: few; V gene: TRBV7-6; D gene: .; CDR3 DNA: TGTGCCAGCAGCTTTTCGGGCCTGAACACTGAAGCTTTCTTT; CDR3 protein: CASSFSGLNTEAFF
J gene: TRBJ1-2; clone size: .; V gene: TRBV14; D gene: .; CDR3 DNA: TGTGCCAGCAGCCAAGATCGGTCCACAGGCGGGGGCTACACCTTC; CDR3 protein: CASSQDRSTGGGYTF
J gene: TRBJ2-5; clone size: many; V gene: TRBV7-2; D gene: .; CDR3 DNA: TGTGCCAGCAGCTACGGATGGGAGACCCAGTACTTC; CDR3 protein: CASSYGWETQYF
J gene: TRBJ2-1; clone size: .; V gene: TRBV25-1; D gene: TRBD1; CDR3 DNA: TGTGCCAGCAGTGCCGACAGGGACGATGAGCAGTTCTTC; CDR3 protein: CASSADRDDEQFF
J gene: TRBJ2-1; clone size: many; V gene: TRBV28; D gene: TRBD2; CDR3 DNA: TGTGCCAGCGATGGGGGGGCTAGCGGGAGTTACAATGAGCAGTTCTTC; CDR3 protein: CASDGGASGSYNEQFF
J gene: TRBJ2-1; clone size: many; V gene: TRBV28; D gene: TRBD2; CDR3 DNA: TGTGCCAGCACTTTAGCGGGCCTCTCCTACAATGAGCAGTTCTTC; CDR3 protein: CASTLAGLSYNEQFF
J gene: TRBJ1-1; clone size: many; V gene: TRBV27; D gene: .; CDR3 DNA: TGTGCCAGCAGTTTCCGCAGAAACACTGAAGCTTTCTTT; CDR3 protein: CASSFRRNTEAFF
J gene: TRBJ1-2; clone size: few; V gene: TRBV20-1; D gene: .; CDR3 DNA: TGCAGTGCCCCTGAGGGGGGGCCTGGCTACACCTTC; CDR3 protein: CSAPEGGPGYTF
J gene: TRBJ2-1; clone size: .; V gene: TRBV6-2/TRBV6-3; D gene: .; CDR3 DNA: TGTGCCAGCAGTTACGAGCAGGGGCCCTACAATGAGCAGTTCTTC; CDR3 protein: CASSYEQGPYNEQFF
J gene: TRBJ2-7; clone size: few; V gene: TRBV29-1; D gene: .; CDR3 DNA: TGCAGCGTCTCCTATCAGGGCGAGCAGTACTTC; CDR3 protein: CSVSYQGEQYF
J gene: TRBJ2-5; clone size: .; V gene: TRBV12-5; D gene: .; CDR3 DNA: TGTGCTAGTGGTTTGCCTCCGGGACATGATCAAGAGACCCAGTACTTC; CDR3 protein: CASGLPPGHDQETQYF
J gene: TRBJ2-7; clone size: many; V gene: TRBV11-2; D gene: .; CDR3 DNA: TGTGCCAGCAGCTTAGACGAGACAGACTACGAGCAGTACTTC; CDR3 protein: CASSLDETDYEQYF
J gene: TRBJ2-5; clone size: many; V gene: TRBV12-3/TRBV12-4; D gene: TRBD2; CDR3 DNA: TGTGCCAGCGGGCGGAGTGGGGGGGGACAAGAGACCCAGTACTTC; CDR3 protein: CASGRSGGGQETQYF
J gene: TRBJ2-6; clone size: few; V gene: TRBV6-2/TRBV6-3; D gene: .; CDR3 DNA: TGTGCCAGCACCTTTGGGGGTGGGGCCAACGTCCTGACTTTC; CDR3 protein: CASTFGGGANVLTF
J gene: TRBJ1-5; clone size: .; V gene: TRBV27; D gene: TRBD1; CDR3 DNA: TGTGCCAGCAGTTTATCGAGGCAGGGGGCAAGAGGAACGCCCCAGCATTTT; CDR3 protein: CASSLSRQGARGTPQHF
J gene: TRBJ2-3; clone size: .; V gene: TRBV14; D gene: TRBD1; CDR3 DNA: TGTGCCAGCAGCCCACAGGGGACCTACACAGATACGCAGTATTTT; CDR3 protein: CASSPQGTYTDTQYF
J gene: TRBJ1-1; clone size: .; V gene: TRBV12-3/TRBV12-4; D gene: TRBD1; CDR3 DNA: TGTGCCAGCAGTCCCGCGGGACAGATGAACACTGAAGCTTTCTTT; CDR3 protein: CASSPAGQMNTEAFF
J gene: TRBJ2-6; clone size: few; V gene: TRBV14; D gene: TRBD1; CDR3 DNA: TGTGCCAGCAGCCCTGCACACAGGGGGAGCCCCTCTGGGGCCAACGTCCTGACTTTC; CDR3 protein: CASSPAHRGSPSGANVLTF
J gene: TRBJ2-5; clone size: .; V gene: TRBV5-1; D gene: .; CDR3 DNA: TGCGCCAGCAGCTACGAAGCAGGGAGAAAGACCCAGTACTTC; CDR3 protein: CASSYEAGRKTQYF
J gene: TRBJ1-2; clone size: .; V gene: TRBV7-2; D gene: .; CDR3 DNA: TGTGCCAGCAGCCCACATCGGGGTAACTATGGCTACACCTTC; CDR3 protein: CASSPHRGNYGYTF
J gene: TRBJ2-5; clone size: .; V gene: TRBV20-1; D gene: .; CDR3 DNA: TGCAGTGCCGCTCCGGGACTGCCCCCAGAGACCCAGTACTTC; CDR3 protein: CSAAPGLPPETQYF
J gene: TRBJ1-2; clone size: few; V gene: TRBV5-1; D gene: TRBD1; CDR3 DNA: TGCGCCAGCAGCCCGGAGGGACAGCACCTCTATGGCTACACCTTC; CDR3 protein: CASSPEGQHLYGYTF
J gene: TRBJ2-2; clone size: .; V gene: TRBV6-6; D gene: .; CDR3 DNA: TGTGCCAGCAGTTACTCGGTGTGGGGAACCTGGGAGCTGTTTTTT; CDR3 protein: CASSYSVWGTWELFF
J gene: TRBJ2-5; clone size: many; V gene: TRBV11-2; D gene: .; CDR3 DNA: TGTGCCAGCAGCTTAGACGCGGGACACGGTCAAGAGACCCAGTACTTC; CDR3 protein: CASSLDAGHGQETQYF
J gene: TRBJ2-3; clone size: many; V gene: TRBV29-1; D gene: TRBD2; CDR3 DNA: TGCAGCGTTGATCCAGCGGGGGTCACAGATACGCAGTATTTT; CDR3 protein: CSVDPAGVTDTQYF
J gene: TRBJ2-2; clone size: .; V gene: TRBV6-2/TRBV6-3; D gene: .; CDR3 DNA: TGTGCCAGCAGGCTGGACCCGGTCCCTACCGGGGAGCTGTTTTTT; CDR3 protein: CASRLDPVPTGELFF
J gene: TRBJ2-1; clone size: .; V gene: TRBV7-6; D gene: .; CDR3 DNA: TGTGCCAGCAGCACTCGGACAGACAATGAGCAGTTCTTC; CDR3 protein: CASSTRTDNEQFF
J gene: TRBJ2-7; clone size: once; V gene: TRBV11-2; D gene: .; CDR3 DNA: TGTGCCAGCAGCTCCTTGATAGAGCAGTACTTC; CDR3 protein: CASSSLIEQYF
J gene: TRBJ1-6; clone size: .; V gene: TRBV5-4; D gene: .; CDR3 DNA: TGTGCCAGCAGCCGAGGAGACAGGCCTAATTCACCCCTCCACTTT; CDR3 protein: CASSRGDRPNSPLHF
J gene: TRBJ1-3; clone size: .; V gene: TRBV2; D gene: TRBD1; CDR3 DNA: TGTGCCACCGGGGACAGGGACTCTGGAAACACCATATATTTT; CDR3 protein: CATGDRDSGNTIYF
J gene: TRBJ1-1; clone size: .; V gene: TRBV9; D gene: .; CDR3 DNA: TGTGCCAGCAGCGTAGATCCGGGGGGCGTTGTCTTGGGAGCTTTCTTT; CDR3 protein: CASSVDPGGVVLGAFF
J gene: TRBJ1-1; clone size: many; V gene: TRBV7-2; D gene: .; CDR3 DNA: TGTGCCAGCAGCTTAGTTGCAGGGGTGGACACTGAAGCTTTCTTT; CDR3 protein: CASSLVAGVDTEAFF
J gene: TRBJ2-5; clone size: .; V gene: TRBV6-5; D gene: .; CDR3 DNA: TGTGCCAGCAGTGTGGACTGGAAAGAGACCCAGTACTTC; CDR3 protein: CASSVDWKETQYF
J gene: TRBJ2-3; clone size: many; V gene: TRBV4-1; D gene: .; CDR3 DNA: TGCGCCAGCAGCCGAGAGAACTGGCCAAGCACAGATACGCAGTATTTT; CDR3 protein: CASSRENWPSTDTQYF
J gene: TRBJ2-1; clone size: .; V gene: TRBV5-1; D gene: TRBD2; CDR3 DNA: TGCGCCAGCAGCTTGGTAGCTAGCGGGAGCTACAATGAGCAGTTCTTC; CDR3 protein: CASSLVASGSYNEQFF
J gene: TRBJ2-1; clone size: .; V gene: TRBV28; D gene: .; CDR3 DNA: TGTGCCAGCAGGGGGGCTAAGGTTTTAACCGGGTTGAGCTCCTACAATGAGCAGTTCTTC; CDR3 protein: CASRGAKVLTGLSSYNEQFF
J gene: TRBJ2-1; clone size: .; V gene: TRBV6-5; D gene: .; CDR3 DNA: TGTGCCAGCAGTTACGGTAACCCTGGCAATGAGCAGTTCTTC; CDR3 protein: CASSYGNPGNEQFF
J gene: TRBJ2-3; clone size: .; V gene: TRBV12-5; D gene: TRBD1; CDR3 DNA: TGTGCTAGTGGTTGGGACAGGGTGGGGGATACGCAGTATTTT; CDR3 protein: CASGWDRVGDTQYF
J gene: TRBJ2-7; clone size: many; V gene: TRBV7-6; D gene: .; CDR3 DNA: TGTGCCAGCAGCTTATCCGATAGCAACTCCTACGAGCAGTACTTC; CDR3 protein: CASSLSDSNSYEQYF